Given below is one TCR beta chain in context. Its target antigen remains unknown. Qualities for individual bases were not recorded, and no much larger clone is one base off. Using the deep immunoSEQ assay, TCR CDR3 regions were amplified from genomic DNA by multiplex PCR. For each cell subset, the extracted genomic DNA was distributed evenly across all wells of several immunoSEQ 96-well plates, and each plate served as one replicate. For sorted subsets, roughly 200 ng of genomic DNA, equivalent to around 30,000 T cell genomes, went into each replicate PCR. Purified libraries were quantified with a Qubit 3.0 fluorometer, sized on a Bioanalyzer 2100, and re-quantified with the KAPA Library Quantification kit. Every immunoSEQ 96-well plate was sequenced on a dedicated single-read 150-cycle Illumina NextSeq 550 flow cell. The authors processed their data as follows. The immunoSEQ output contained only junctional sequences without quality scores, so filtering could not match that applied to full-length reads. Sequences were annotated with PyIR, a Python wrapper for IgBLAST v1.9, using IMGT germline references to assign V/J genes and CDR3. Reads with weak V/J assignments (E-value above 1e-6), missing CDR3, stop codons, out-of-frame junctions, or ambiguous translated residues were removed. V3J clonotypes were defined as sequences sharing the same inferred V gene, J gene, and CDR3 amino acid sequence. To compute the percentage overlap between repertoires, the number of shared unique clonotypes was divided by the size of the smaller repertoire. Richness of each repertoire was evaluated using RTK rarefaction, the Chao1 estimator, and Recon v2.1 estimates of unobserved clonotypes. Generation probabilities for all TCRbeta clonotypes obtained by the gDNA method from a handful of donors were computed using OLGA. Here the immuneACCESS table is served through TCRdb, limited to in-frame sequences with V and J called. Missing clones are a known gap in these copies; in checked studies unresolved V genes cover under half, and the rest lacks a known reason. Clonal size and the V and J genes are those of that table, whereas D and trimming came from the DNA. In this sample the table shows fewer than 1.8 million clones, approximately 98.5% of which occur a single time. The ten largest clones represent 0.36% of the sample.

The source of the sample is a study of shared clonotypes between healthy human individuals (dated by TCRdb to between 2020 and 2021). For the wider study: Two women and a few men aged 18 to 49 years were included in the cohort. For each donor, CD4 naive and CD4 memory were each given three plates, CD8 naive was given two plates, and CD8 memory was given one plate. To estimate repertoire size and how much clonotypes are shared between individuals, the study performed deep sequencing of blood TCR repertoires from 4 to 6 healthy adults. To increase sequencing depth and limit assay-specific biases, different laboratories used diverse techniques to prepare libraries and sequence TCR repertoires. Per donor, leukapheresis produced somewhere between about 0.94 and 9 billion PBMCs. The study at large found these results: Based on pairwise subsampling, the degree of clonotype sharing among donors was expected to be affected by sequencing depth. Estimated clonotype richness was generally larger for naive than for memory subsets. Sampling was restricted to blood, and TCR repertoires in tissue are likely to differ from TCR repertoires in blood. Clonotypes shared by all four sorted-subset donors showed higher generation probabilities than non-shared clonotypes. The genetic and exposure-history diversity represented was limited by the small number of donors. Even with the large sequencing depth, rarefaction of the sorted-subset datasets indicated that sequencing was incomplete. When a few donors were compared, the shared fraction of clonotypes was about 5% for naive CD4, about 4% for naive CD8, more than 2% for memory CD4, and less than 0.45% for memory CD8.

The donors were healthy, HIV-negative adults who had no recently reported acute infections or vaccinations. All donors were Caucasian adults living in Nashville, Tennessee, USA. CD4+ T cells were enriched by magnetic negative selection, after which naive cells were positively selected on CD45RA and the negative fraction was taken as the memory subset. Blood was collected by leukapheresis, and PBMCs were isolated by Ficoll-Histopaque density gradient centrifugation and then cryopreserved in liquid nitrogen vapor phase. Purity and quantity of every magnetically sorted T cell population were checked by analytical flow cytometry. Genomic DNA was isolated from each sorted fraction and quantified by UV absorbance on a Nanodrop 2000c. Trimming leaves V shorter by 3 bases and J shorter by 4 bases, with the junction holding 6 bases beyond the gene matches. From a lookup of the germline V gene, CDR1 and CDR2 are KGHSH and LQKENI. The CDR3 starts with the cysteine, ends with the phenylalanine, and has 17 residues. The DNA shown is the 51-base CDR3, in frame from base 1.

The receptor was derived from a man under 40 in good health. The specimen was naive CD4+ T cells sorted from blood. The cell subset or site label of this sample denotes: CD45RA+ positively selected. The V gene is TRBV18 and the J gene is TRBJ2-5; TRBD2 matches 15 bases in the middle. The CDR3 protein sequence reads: CASSPGLAGGRVETQYF. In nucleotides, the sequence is TGTGCCAGCTCACCGGGACTAGCGGGAGGCCGAGTAGAGACCCAGTACTTC.